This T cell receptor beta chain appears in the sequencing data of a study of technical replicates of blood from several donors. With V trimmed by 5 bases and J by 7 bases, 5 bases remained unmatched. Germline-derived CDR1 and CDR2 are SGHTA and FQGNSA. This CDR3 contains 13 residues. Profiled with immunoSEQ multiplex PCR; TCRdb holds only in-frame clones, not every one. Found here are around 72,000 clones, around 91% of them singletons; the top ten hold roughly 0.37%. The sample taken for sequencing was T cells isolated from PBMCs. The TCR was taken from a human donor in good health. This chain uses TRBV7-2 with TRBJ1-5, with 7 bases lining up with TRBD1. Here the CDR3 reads CASSITGAQPQHF. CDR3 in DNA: TGTGCCAGCAGCATAACAGGGGCACAGCCCCAGCATTTT.